The clone carrying this TCR beta chain came up a few times. Its antigen is not known. The CDR3 extends over 15 amino acids. Germline loops: CDR1 LNHNV, CDR2 YYDKDF (reference sequence). V was trimmed by 7 bases and J by 5 bases, leaving 20 bases between them. TCRdb passed the reads through MiXCR, listing each CDR3 protein once. The table has 900,000 to 950,000 distinct CDR3 sequences, 31% seen once; the top ten hold under 15%. The sample comes from a study of T cell repertoires in cytomegalovirus infection. The chain links TRBV15 to TRBJ2-5; no reliable D call. This receptor was taken from a human donor in good health (CMV status not recorded). Some clones in this sample may be carry-over from other donors' samples. The input for sequencing was cultured CD8+ T cells from PBMCs, taken from culture after CMV antigen stimulation. CDR3 sequence reads: CATTPTRAEGETQYF. CDR3 sequence (DNA): TGTGCCACCACCCCGACCCGGGCCGAAGGCGAGACCCAGTACTTC.